This TCR beta chain originates from a study of spatial heterogeneity in lung cancer. Turning to the study itself: An average of more than ten raw reads was observed per unique TCR and UMI combination.

Time point reported: sample taken at primary tumor resection. In each case, whole RNA from tumor, nontumor lung or frozen PBMC was sequenced unsorted. V was cut by 6 bases and J by 10 bases, with 15 bases left in between. CDR1 is SQVTM and CDR2 is ANQGSEA in the germline V gene. The CDR3 spans 11 residues. This clonotype turned up a few times. Via MiXCR, TCRdb re-called the 5' RACE reads, giving one row per CDR3 protein. The sample lists 35,000 to 55,000 distinct CDR3 sequences; approximately 6.9% were seen once. The source material was PBMCs, sampled at surgery. This chain uses TRBV29-1 with TRBJ1-1; no clear D gene. The origin of this receptor is a female donor with early-stage non-small cell lung cancer. CDR3 sequence: CSVVLRLVAFF. The CDR3 region has the DNA TGCAGCGTGGTCCTTCGGTTGGTAGCTTTCTTT.